The rows below give T cell receptor beta chains drawn from one sample of a study of cytomegalovirus exposure and HLA in healthy donors. The assay was immunoSEQ multiplex PCR, and TCRdb's table has in-frame clones only and misses some. Of roughly 140,000 clones listed, around 75% are singletons. Sequencing was carried out using PBMCs. The origin of the receptors is a human donor in good health. Both conserved end residues are part of each CDR3. The D gene is left open where the match is weak. Not every row has a clone size; where given, it reads once, few, many or a size class.

clone size,D gene,J gene,V gene,CDR3 protein,CDR3 DNA
-,TRBD1,TRBJ1-5,TRBV28,CASSSPTGGNQPQHF,TGTGCCAGCAGTTCGCCAACAGGGGGCAATCAGCCCCAGCATTTT
once,-,TRBJ2-7,TRBV7-9,CAIASDLSSYEQYF,TGTGCCATCGCCTCCGACTTGTCCTCCTACGAGCAGTACTTC
once,-,TRBJ2-3,TRBV18,CASSPGVDTQYF,TGTGCCAGCTCACCGGGAGTGGATACGCAGTATTTT
-,TRBD1,TRBJ2-5,TRBV7-9,CASSSAARGLKETQYF,TGTGCCAGCAGCTCAGCCGCCAGGGGGCTTAAGGAGACCCAGTACTTC
-,-,TRBJ1-5,TRBV28,CASTLLYNQPQHF,TGTGCCAGCACCCTTCTTTACAATCAGCCCCAGCATTTT
few,TRBD2,TRBJ2-3,TRBV7-9,CASSLHSGGGTDTQYF,TGTGCCAGCAGCTTACATAGCGGGGGGGGAACAGATACGCAGTATTTT
-,-,TRBJ1-1,TRBV5-1,CASSLGQDYTEAFF,TGCGCCAGCAGCTTGGGGCAAGATTACACTGAAGCTTTCTTT
once,TRBD2,TRBJ2-7,TRBV27,CASRLAGSSYEQYF,TGTGCCAGCAGGTTAGCGGGAAGCTCCTACGAGCAGTACTTC
-,TRBD1,TRBJ2-1,TRBV19,CASSPGQGAYYEQFF,TGTGCCAGTAGTCCGGGACAGGGGGCTTATTATGAGCAGTTCTTC
-,-,TRBJ1-1,TRBV11-2,CASSLGNSEAFF,TGTGCCAGCAGCTTAGGAAACAGCGAAGCTTTCTTT
few,TRBD1,TRBJ1-6,TRBV19,CASSTDRVSPLHF,TGTGCCAGTAGTACTGACAGGGTTTCACCCCTCCACTTT
-,TRBD2,TRBJ2-5,TRBV19,CASSIGGRAGETQYF,TGTGCCAGTAGTATCGGCGGGAGGGCCGGGGAGACCCAGTACTTC
-,TRBD1,TRBJ1-1,TRBV19,CASHRGLASRNTEAFF,TGTGCCAGTCACAGGGGTCTTGCCTCGAGGAACACTGAAGCTTTCTTT
-,TRBD1,TRBJ1-5,TRBV5-8,CATGYRTGNQPQHF,TGTGCCACCGGTTATAGGACAGGGAATCAGCCCCAGCATTTT
-,TRBD1,TRBJ1-1,TRBV19,CASSSSRGLLSSDTEAFF,TGTGCCAGTAGCTCCTCCAGGGGGCTACTCAGTAGCGACACTGAAGCTTTCTTT
-,TRBD1,TRBJ2-2,TRBV4-1,CASSLRQGAVGELFF,TGCGCCAGCAGCCTAAGACAGGGGGCGGTCGGGGAGCTGTTTTTT
once,-,TRBJ1-5,TRBV19,CASSARGTSSPQHF,TGTGCCAGTAGTGCCAGGGGAACATCCTCGCCCCAGCATTTT
-,TRBD2,TRBJ2-5,TRBV18,CASSTDTSGGARETQYF,TGTGCCAGCTCAACAGACACTAGCGGGGGGGCCCGAGAGACCCAGTACTTC
-,TRBD2,TRBJ2-7,TRBV27,CASTEAGEQYF,TGTGCCAGCACTGAAGCGGGGGAGCAGTACTTC
-,-,TRBJ2-6,TRBV15,CATSSSSVSGANVLTF,TGTGCCACCAGCAGCTCCTCGGTCTCTGGGGCCAACGTCCTGACTTTC
-,TRBD1,TRBJ1-1,TRBV7-6,CASSPRGQVTEAFF,TGTGCCAGCAGCCCCAGGGGGCAGGTCACTGAAGCTTTCTTT
once,-,TRBJ2-5,TRBV5-4,CASSQPWGQPQETQYF,TGTGCCAGCAGCCAACCCTGGGGCCAGCCTCAAGAGACCCAGTACTTC
-,TRBD1,TRBJ1-4,TRBV5-1,CASSLWEGQGVGEKLFF,TGCGCCAGCAGCTTGTGGGAAGGACAGGGTGTTGGTGAAAAACTGTTTTTT
few,-,TRBJ1-1,TRBV6-5,CASNNQEDLNTEAFF,TGTGCCAGCAACAATCAAGAGGATTTGAACACTGAAGCTTTCTTT
-,-,TRBJ1-5,TRBV28,CASSPMGWGRGSNQPQHF,TGTGCCAGCAGTCCCATGGGCTGGGGCAGGGGTAGCAATCAGCCCCAGCATTTT
-,TRBD2,TRBJ2-1,TRBV5-4,CASSFRLAVSYNEQFF,TGTGCCAGCAGCTTTAGACTAGCGGTGTCCTACAATGAGCAGTTCTTC
-,-,TRBJ2-1,TRBV7-6,CASSLGHNEQFF,TGTGCCAGCAGCTTAGGTCATAATGAGCAGTTCTTC
-,-,TRBJ1-3,TRBV5-4,CASSLDPGVRNTIYF,TGTGCCAGCAGCTTGGATCCGGGTGTTCGAAACACCATATATTTT
-,-,TRBJ2-1,TRBV19,CASMIAASSYNEQFF,TGTGCCAGTATGATAGCGGCTAGCTCCTACAATGAGCAGTTCTTC
-,-,TRBJ1-5,TRBV28,CASSLYGGLGPNQPQHF,TGTGCCAGCAGTTTATACGGGGGACTGGGGCCCAATCAGCCCCAGCATTTT
-,TRBD2,TRBJ2-1,TRBV15,CATKGTSGRAWDEQFF,TGTGCCACCAAAGGGACTAGCGGGAGGGCCTGGGATGAGCAGTTCTTC
-,TRBD2,TRBJ2-7,TRBV7-3,CASSFTSGSYEQYF,TGTGCCAGCAGCTTTACTAGCGGGAGCTACGAGCAGTACTTC
-,-,TRBJ2-2,TRBV7-6,CASSLYSGELFF,TGTGCCAGCAGCTTATATTCCGGGGAGCTGTTTTTT
-,TRBD2,TRBJ2-5,TRBV7-2,CASSQRVTSVGETQYF,TGTGCCAGCAGCCAACGCGTCACTAGCGTAGGAGAGACCCAGTACTTC
few,-,TRBJ2-3,TRBV14,CASSHYGTDTQYF,TGTGCCAGCAGCCATTACGGGACAGATACGCAGTATTTT
-,-,TRBJ2-1,TRBV27,CASSFLNGEQFF,TGTGCCAGCAGTTTTTTAAACGGTGAGCAGTTCTTC
-,-,TRBJ2-7,TRBV28,CASQGPTYEQYF,TGTGCCAGCCAGGGGCCAACCTACGAGCAGTACTTC
few,-,TRBJ1-1,TRBV28,CASSSIQDEAFF,TGTGCCAGCAGTTCCATACAGGACGAAGCTTTCTTT
once,TRBD2,TRBJ2-5,TRBV28,CASSPSAGLAGGLPQETQYF,TGTGCCAGCAGTCCATCCGCCGGACTAGCGGGGGGACTCCCACAAGAGACCCAGTACTTC
-,-,TRBJ1-2,TRBV5-5,CASSFRDTGYTF,TGTGCCAGCAGCTTCCGGGACACTGGCTACACCTTC
-,-,TRBJ2-1,TRBV7-6,CASSSDNEQFF,TGTGCCAGCAGCTCAGACAATGAGCAGTTCTTC
-,TRBD1,TRBJ2-4,TRBV6-6,CASRTGTEENIQYF,TGTGCCAGCAGGACCGGGACAGAGGAAAACATTCAGTACTTC
-,TRBD1,TRBJ1-2,TRBV5-1,CASSSTGICGYTF,TGCGCCAGCAGCTCGACAGGGATCTGTGGCTACACCTTC